This TCR beta chain was sequenced in a study of blood T cell repertoires in COVID-19. Per the study methods: Scientists estimated how many nucleated cells there were by amplifying reference gene primers. Clones were read by immunoSEQ multiplex PCR, and TCRdb kept only the in-frame ones, dropping some. The DNA was the basis for D and trimming; V, J and clone size are from that table. The sample has approximately 71,000 clones; about 90% are singletons. The V gene lost 4 bases and the J gene lost 6 bases, with 12 bases spanning the gap. Germline V gene sequence: CDR1 MGHRA, CDR2 YSYEKL. The CDR3 runs 14 residues.

The TCR was taken from a human donor in a cohort sampled during active COVID-19. The sequencing sample was made of peripheral blood. The J gene is TRBJ2-2, the V gene TRBV4-1, with no clear D. DNA of the CDR3: TGCGCCAGCAGCCTTCAAAACTTGGCCGGGGAGCTGTTTTTT. It is translated as CASSLQNLAGELFF.